A single sample gave rise to the 23 T cell receptor beta chains below, sequenced in a study of CD8 T cells in Susac syndrome. RNA, at about 0.45 to 1 ug, was reverse transcribed with random hexamers. MiXCR, applied by TCRdb to the immunoSEQ multiplex PCR reads, yields one record per CDR3 protein. This sample yields more than 100,000 distinct CDR3 sequences, of which roughly 95% are seen a single time; around 0.12% belongs to the top ten. Material for sequencing was CD4+ T cells from PBMCs. The receptors come from a human donor in good health.

V is TRBV28 and J is TRBJ2-2; 7 bases fit TRBD2. Germline V gives CDR1 MDHEN, CDR2 SYDVKM. The junction had 9 bases not matched to a gene; V was cut back by 7 bases and J by 1 base. This CDR3 is built from 16 residues. CDR3 loop: CASTRGGGGNTGELFF. CDR3 bases: TGTGCCAGCACCCGCGGCGGCGGGGGGAACACCGGGGAGCTGTTTTTT.

This chain connects TRBV20-1 to TRBJ2-1, with D possibly matching TRBD2 (7 bases). Trimming pared 3 bases from V and 7 bases from J, leaving 19 bases between. Germline V gene lookup returns CDR1 DFQATT and CDR2 SNEGSKA (reference sequence). The CDR3 is 15 residues long. The CDR3 nucleotides are TGCAGTGCTAGCCCAACAGGGAGGGTGAAGAATGAGCAGTTCTTC. It yields the protein CSASPTGRVKNEQFF.

V and J are TRBV29-1 and TRBJ2-1, with 11 bases lining up with TRBD2. J was trimmed by 5 bases and V by 1 base; bases with no gene match: 7. This CDR3 is built from 16 residues. Germline V gene lookup returns CDR1 SQVTM and CDR2 ANQGSEA. In DNA form, the CDR3 reads TGCAGCGTTGAAGTCCACTTAGCGGGAGGGAACAATGAGCAGTTCTTC. Translated, it gives CSVEVHLAGGNNEQFF.

The CDR3: CSVQETQYF. CDR3 bases: TGCAGCGTCCAAGAGACCCAGTACTTC. The rearrangement links TRBV29-1 to TRBJ2-5, with no clear D. Germline CDR1 and CDR2: SQVTM and ANQGSEA. This CDR3 has 9 amino acids. V lost 6 bases and J 1 base, leaving 0 bases between the germline ends.

This clonotype was seen only once. The chain joins TRBV5-4 to TRBJ2-7; a weak D match, TRBD2 (6 bases). Trimming removed 4 bases at V and 4 bases at J, with 9 bases between. Germline CDR1 SGHNT, CDR2 YYREEE (reference sequence). This CDR3 has 12 residues. The CDR3 DNA reads as TGTGCCAGCAGCCGGGGGTTATACGAGCAGTACTTC. It yields the protein CASSRGLYEQYF.

This sequence joins TRBV23-1 and TRBJ2-2; TRBD1 might be the D (5 bases). TRBV23-1 is labeled an ORF, and its function is uncertain. This CDR3 region has 12 residues. Trimming removed 10 bases at V and 7 bases at J, with 13 bases between. The CDR3 DNA sequence: TGCGCCACCAGCCCAAGGGGCGGGGAGCTGTTTTTT. This sequence encodes CATSPRGGELFF.

V usage is TRBV7-2 and J usage is TRBJ1-4; D is uncertain. Trimming pared 7 bases from V and 0 bases from J, leaving 6 bases between. Germline V gene lookup returns CDR1 SGHTA and CDR2 FQGNSA. The CDR3 is made up of 13 amino acids. The CDR3 protein is CASKGTTNEKLFF. DNA of the CDR3: TGTGCCAGCAAGGGCACAACTAATGAAAAACTGTTTTTT.

The chain couples TRBV3-1 to TRBJ2-2, with 11 bases lining up with TRBD2. Per the germline V gene, CDR1 is LGHDT and CDR2 is YNNKEL (reference sequence). V was pared by 4 bases and J by 8 bases, with 3 bases of the junction left unmatched. This CDR3 is 14 amino acids long. CDR3 residues: CASSRLAGKGELFF. CDR3 sequence (DNA): TGTGCCAGCAGCCGACTAGCGGGGAAGGGGGAGCTGTTTTTT.

The rearrangement joins TRBV5-1 to TRBJ2-1; 10 bases align to TRBD2. The CDR3 spans 15 residues. In germline, CDR1 is SGHRS, CDR2 YFSETQ. The trim removed 4 bases at V and 7 bases at J, leaving 8 bases unmatched. The CDR3 region is CASSLVLAGENEQFF. CDR3 DNA sequence: TGCGCCAGCAGCCTCGTCCTAGCGGGAGAAAATGAGCAGTTCTTC.

The rearrangement uses TRBV20-1 and TRBJ1-5; maybe TRBD1 (5 bases). This CDR3 region has 13 residues. V shed 3 bases and J shed 7 bases, with 13 bases lying between them. The germline gives CDR1 DFQATT, CDR2 SNEGSKA (reference sequence). CDR3 region: CSARGGLGQPQHF. DNA of the CDR3: TGCAGTGCTAGGGGGGGGTTGGGCCAGCCCCAGCATTTT.

The chain uses TRBV28 and TRBJ2-7; D perhaps matches TRBD2 (6 bases). Trimming took 5 bases from V and 6 from J, leaving 17 bases between them. The germline V gene encodes CDR1 MDHEN and CDR2 SYDVKM. The CDR3 runs 14 residues. CDR3 sequence reads: CASSPGTFMSEQYF. In DNA form, the CDR3 reads TGTGCCAGCAGTCCCGGGACTTTCATGAGCGAGCAGTACTTC.

The J gene is TRBJ1-2, the V gene TRBV29-1; D is unresolved. Looked up from germline, CDR1 is SQVTM and CDR2 is ANQGSEA. Trimming pared 3 bases from V and 8 bases from J, leaving 13 bases between. CDR3 length: 12 amino acids. The CDR3 loop is CSVDLPGDGYTF. For the CDR3, the DNA is TGCAGCGTTGATCTCCCCGGTGACGGCTACACCTTC.

This chain joins TRBV29-1 and TRBJ2-7; 9 bases fit TRBD1. With V trimmed by 0 bases and J by 4 bases, 7 bases remained unmatched. The CDR3 sequence is 15 residues long. Looked up from germline, CDR1 is SQVTM and CDR2 is ANQGSEA. The DNA of the CDR3 is TGCAGCGTTGAAGACTCCGGGACAGGGAGATACGAGCAGTACTTC. Residues: CSVEDSGTGRYEQYF.

The V call is TRBV15, the J call TRBJ2-5; 8 bases match TRBD1. V lost 8 bases to trimming and J lost 5 bases; unmatched junction nucleotides: 13. Germline loops: CDR1 LNHNV, CDR2 YYDKDF (reference sequence). This CDR3 has 15 amino acids. The CDR3 reads CATLRTGGLRETQYF. The CDR3 coding sequence is TGTGCCACCCTCCGTACAGGGGGTTTGCGGGAGACCCAGTACTTC. Full variable domain (rest looked up from reference TRBV15 and TRBJ2-5): DAMVIQNPRYQVTQFGKPVTLSCSQTLNHNVMYWYQQKSSQAPKLLFHYYDKDFNNEADTPDNFQSRRPNTSFCFLDIRSPGLGDTAMYLCATLRTGGLRETQYFGPGTRLLVL.

This clonotype was detected once. The rearrangement uses TRBV5-1 and TRBJ2-1; TRBD2 agrees at 12 bases. The CDR3 has 15 residues. Trimming cost V 2 bases and J 8 bases; bases outside gene matches: 5. Per germline, CDR1 SGHRS and CDR2 YFSETQ. This CDR3 is CASSFGLAGIDEQFF. DNA of the CDR3: TGCGCCAGCAGCTTCGGACTAGCGGGAATCGATGAGCAGTTCTTC.

The chain couples TRBV5-1 to TRBJ2-5; D is uncertain. Trimming removed 3 bases at V and 2 bases at J, with 14 bases between. The V gene's germline CDR1 is SGHRS and CDR2 YFSETQ. The CDR3 is made up of 15 amino acids. CDR3 region: CASSWTQGPQETQYF. The CDR3 DNA follows: TGCGCCAGCAGCTGGACCCAAGGACCTCAAGAGACCCAGTACTTC.

Only one count was recorded for this clonotype. J is TRBJ1-2 and V is TRBV7-2; the D is unclear. Germline V CDR1 and CDR2: SGHTA, FQGNSA. The CDR3 contains 14 residues. The V and J ends lost 6 bases and 8 bases respectively, with 19 bases between them. CDR3 sequence: CASSPEGRTRGYTF. CDR3 nucleotide sequence: TGTGCCAGCAGTCCCGAGGGCCGGACCAGGGGCTACACCTTC.

This clonotype was counted between two and nine times. V is TRBV29-1 and J is TRBJ1-1; D possibly corresponds to TRBD1 (5 bases). The CDR3 extends over 14 amino acids. Germline-derived CDR1 and CDR2 are SQVTM and ANQGSEA. V lost 6 bases and J 4 bases, leaving 18 bases between the germline ends. CDR3 region: CSVQEVREGTEAFF. The CDR3 DNA reads as TGCAGCGTCCAAGAGGTCAGGGAAGGCACTGAAGCTTTCTTT.

The V gene is TRBV7-2, the J gene TRBJ1-1, with D tentatively TRBD1 (5 bases). This CDR3 comprises 14 residues. CDR1 and CDR2 (germline): SGHTA, FQGNSA. V lost 5 bases and J lost 6, with 16 bases in between. CDR3 nucleotide sequence: TGTGCCAGCAGCCAGATGGGCAGGGACCCTGAAGCTTTCTTT. This encodes CASSQMGRDPEAFF. Based on the CDR3 plus reference TRBV7-2 and TRBJ1-1, the full variable domain is GAGVSQSPSNKVTEKGKDVELRCDPISGHTALYWYRQSLGQGLEFLIYFQGNSAPDKSGLPSDRFSAERTGGSVSTLTIQRTQQEDSAVYLCASSQMGRDPEAFFGQGTRLTVV.

The gene calls are TRBV5-1 and TRBJ2-2; tentatively, D is TRBD1 (6 bases). Trimming removed 5 bases at V and 7 bases at J, with 12 bases between. The CDR3 spans 13 residues. Per germline, CDR1 SGHRS and CDR2 YFSETQ. The CDR3 DNA follows: TGCGCCAGCAGGACACACAGGGACGGGGAGCTGTTTTTT. Translating gives CASRTHRDGELFF.

The rearrangement joins TRBV24-1 to TRBJ2-2; 8 nucleotides agree with TRBD1. The junction had 7 bases not matched to a gene; V was cut back by 4 bases and J by 7 bases. Germline V gives CDR1 KGHDR, CDR2 SFDVKD. The length of the CDR3 is 15 residues. In DNA, the CDR3 is TGTGCCACCAGTGAGACGGACAGGGTAAACGGGGAGCTGTTTTTT. Translating it yields CATSETDRVNGELFF.

The gene calls are TRBV2 and TRBJ2-4; possibly TRBD1 for D (6 bases). Germline V gives CDR1 SNHLY, CDR2 FYNNEI. The V gene lost 8 bases and the J gene lost 1 base, with 12 bases spanning the gap. This CDR3 comprises 14 residues. CDR3: CASYPGDAKNIQYF. In DNA, the CDR3 is TGTGCCAGCTATCCAGGGGACGCCAAAAACATTCAGTACTTC.

V is TRBV29-1 and J is TRBJ2-7, with D perhaps matching TRBD2 (5 bases). Germline CDR1 and CDR2: SQVTM and ANQGSEA. This CDR3 has 10 residues. Trimming took off 5 bases at V and 6 bases at J, with 8 bases between the two ends. The CDR3 nucleotides read TGCAGCGTTATCGGGGTCGAGCAGTACTTC. Translating it yields CSVIGVEQYF.